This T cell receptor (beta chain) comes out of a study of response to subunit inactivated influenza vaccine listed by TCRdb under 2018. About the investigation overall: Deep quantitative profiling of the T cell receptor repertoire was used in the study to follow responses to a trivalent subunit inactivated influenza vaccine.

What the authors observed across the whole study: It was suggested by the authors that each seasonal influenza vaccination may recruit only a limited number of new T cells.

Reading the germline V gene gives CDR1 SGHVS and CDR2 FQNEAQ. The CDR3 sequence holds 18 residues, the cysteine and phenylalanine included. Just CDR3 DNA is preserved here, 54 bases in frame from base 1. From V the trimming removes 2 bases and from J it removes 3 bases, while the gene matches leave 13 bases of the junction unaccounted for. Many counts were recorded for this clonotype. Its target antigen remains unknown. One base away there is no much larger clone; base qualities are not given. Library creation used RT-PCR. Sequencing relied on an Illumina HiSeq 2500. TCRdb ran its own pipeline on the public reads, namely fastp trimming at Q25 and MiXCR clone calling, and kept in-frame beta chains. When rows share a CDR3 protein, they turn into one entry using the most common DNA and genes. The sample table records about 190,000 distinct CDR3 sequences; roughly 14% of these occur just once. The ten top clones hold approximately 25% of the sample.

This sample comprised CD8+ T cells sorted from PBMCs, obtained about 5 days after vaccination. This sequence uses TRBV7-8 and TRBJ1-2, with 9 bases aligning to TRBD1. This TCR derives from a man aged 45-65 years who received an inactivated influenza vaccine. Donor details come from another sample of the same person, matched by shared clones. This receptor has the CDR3 CASSLYSVTGGMHYGYTF. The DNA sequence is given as TGTGCCAGCAGCTTATATTCGGTGACAGGGGGAATGCACTATGGCTACACCTTC.